These 18 T cell receptor beta chains share one sample of origin, sequenced in a study of cytomegalovirus exposure and HLA in healthy donors. Primers included in the PCR were 60 Vbeta and 13 Jbeta primers. Repertoires were generated with immunoSEQ multiplex PCR, while TCRdb's copy carries only in-frame clones and drops some. The table records some 200,000 clones, about 89% of them present only once. Input material: PBMCs. Every receptor here comes from a woman in her late teens or twenties in good health and CMV-seronegative.

The chain combines TRBV30 with TRBJ1-5; the D gene is possibly TRBD1 (6 bases). The CDR3 sequence is 13 residues long. V was cut by 4 bases and J by 6 bases, with 13 bases left in between. The germline gives CDR1 GTSNPN, CDR2 SVGIG (reference sequence). The CDR3 region has the DNA TGTGCCTGGACCTTGGGGGGGCGTCAGCCCCAGCATTTT. Protein: CAWTLGGRQPQHF.

CDR3 DNA sequence: TGTGCCAGTAGTAAAGGACGGGGTGAGCAGTTCTTC. Residues: CASSKGRGEQFF. The rearrangement links TRBV19 to TRBJ2-1; D might be TRBD2 (5 bases). The CDR3 is 12 residues long. With 4 bases removed from V and 9 bases from J, the gap between germline ends came to 10 bases. CDR1 LNHDA and CDR2 SQIVND come from the germline V gene (reference sequence).

This clone has a handful of counts. J is TRBJ2-7 and V is TRBV18; tentatively, D is TRBD2 (5 bases). From germline, CDR1 is KGHSH and CDR2 LQKENI. The CDR3 spans 12 residues. Trimming took 5 bases from V and 5 from J, leaving 10 bases between them. The CDR3 region has the DNA TGTGCCAGCTCATCGAGCGGAAACGAGCAGTACTTC. Amino acid sequence: CASSSSGNEQYF. Filled out from reference TRBV18 and TRBJ2-7, the complete variable domain reads NAGVMQNPRHLVRRRGQEARLRCSPMKGHSHVYWYRQLPEEGLKFMVYLQKENIIDESGMPKERFSAEFPKEGPSILRIQQVVRGDSAAYFCASSSSGNEQYFGPGTRLTVT.

V and J are TRBV11-3 and TRBJ2-2; 10 bases map to TRBD1. Trimming at V came to 5 bases and at J to 4 bases, leaving 7 bases not matched to a gene. In germline, CDR1 is SGHNT, CDR2 YENEEA. CDR3 length equals 16 residues. CDR3 sequence: CASSVSRTGGTGELFF. In DNA, the CDR3 is TGTGCCAGCAGCGTAAGCAGGACAGGGGGCACCGGGGAGCTGTTTTTT.

The chain links TRBV2 to TRBJ1-2; D is uncertain. Germline V gives CDR1 SNHLY, CDR2 FYNNEI. V lost 7 bases and J lost 0, with 12 bases in between. CDR3 length: 14 residues. The CDR3 nucleotides read TGTGCCAGCACGAACACCCTAGCTAACTATGGCTACACCTTC. It codes for CASTNTLANYGYTF.

This clone was picked up one time. The rearrangement links TRBV5-6 to TRBJ1-1, with TRBD1 identical over 7 bases. V shed 0 bases and J 7 bases; nucleotides not matched to a gene: 3. The CDR3 totals 13 residues. Germline assignment: CDR1 SGHDT and CDR2 YYEEEE. The CDR3 protein is CASSLGQGGEAFF. The CDR3 bases are TGTGCCAGCAGCTTGGGACAGGGCGGTGAAGCTTTCTTT.

The sample holds one count of this clone. This chain joins TRBV7-2 and TRBJ2-1; 9 nucleotides match TRBD2. CDR3 length: 15 residues. V lost 3 bases and J lost 6; bases outside the gene matches: 6. Germline-derived CDR1 and CDR2 are SGHTA and FQGNSA. The CDR3 nucleotides are TGTGCCAGCAGCTTTGAGCGGGGGGCCGTCAATGAGCAGTTCTTC. The encoded protein is CASSFERGAVNEQFF. Full variable domain (outside the CDR3, taken from reference TRBV7-2 and TRBJ2-1): GAGVSQSPSNKVTEKGKDVELRCDPISGHTALYWYRQSLGQGLEFLIYFQGNSAPDKSGLPSDRFSAERTGGSVSTLTIQRTQQEDSAVYLCASSFERGAVNEQFFGPGTRLTVL.

This clone was detected only once. The V and J genes are TRBV6-5 and TRBJ1-4, with unresolved D. Trimming stripped 0 bases from V and 8 bases from J, with 10 bases between. The CDR3 consists of 14 residues. Germline values: CDR1 MNHEY, CDR2 SVGAGI. The CDR3: CASSYSPGLEKLFF. CDR3 bases: TGTGCCAGCAGTTACTCCCCAGGCTTAGAAAAACTGTTTTTT.

This chain joins TRBV7-2 and TRBJ1-2; possibly TRBD1 for D (6 bases). Germline loops: CDR1 SGHTA, CDR2 FQGNSA. The CDR3 consists of 15 residues. V was trimmed by 6 bases and J by 0 bases, leaving 14 bases between them. The CDR3 loop reads CASSGGAGANYGYTF. In nucleotides, the CDR3 is TGTGCCAGCAGTGGGGGGGCTGGAGCTAACTATGGCTACACCTTC.

The rearrangement links TRBV18 to TRBJ2-6; TRBD2 agrees at 9 bases. The germline gives CDR1 KGHSH, CDR2 LQKENI. CDR3 length equals 16 residues. Trimming took 3 bases from V and 2 from J; bases not matched to a gene: 2. The CDR3 DNA follows: TGTGCCAGCTCACCTAGCGGGAGTACTGGGGCCAACGTCCTGACTTTC. This sequence encodes CASSPSGSTGANVLTF.

The chain carries TRBV2 and TRBJ1-5; tentatively, D is TRBD1 (6 bases). Per germline, CDR1 SNHLY and CDR2 FYNNEI. The CDR3 has 15 residues. With 6 bases removed from V and 5 bases from J, the gap between germline ends came to 17 bases. CDR3 protein: CASRPTGMGDQPQHF. CDR3 DNA sequence: TGTGCCAGCAGGCCAACAGGGATGGGCGATCAGCCCCAGCATTTT.

V is TRBV10-1 and J is TRBJ2-7; 7 nucleotides match TRBD2. Germline values: CDR1 WNHNN, CDR2 SYGVQD (reference sequence). Unmatched junction bases numbered 4, after V lost 2 bases and J lost 6 bases. The CDR3 length is 13 residues. The CDR3 sequence: CASSEAGVLEQYF. The DNA for the CDR3 is TGCGCCAGCAGTGAGGCGGGAGTCCTCGAGCAGTACTTC.

V gene TRBV7-8 combines with J gene TRBJ1-1; no definite D call. V was clipped by 8 bases and J by 0 bases, with 10 bases between them. Germline loops: CDR1 SGHVS, CDR2 FQNEAQ. The CDR3 has 13 amino acids. The CDR3 coding sequence is TGTGCCAGCTCGAGGCAAATGAACACTGAAGCTTTCTTT. It translates to CASSRQMNTEAFF.

The CDR3 region is CASSLARGQGTGELFF. DNA for the CDR3: TGTGCCAGCAGCTTAGCTCGAGGACAGGGGACCGGGGAGCTGTTTTTT. V gene TRBV7-2 combines with J gene TRBJ2-2; 9 bases align to TRBD1. The CDR3 contains 16 residues. Germline V CDR1 and CDR2: SGHTA, FQGNSA. With V trimmed by 0 bases and J by 5 bases, 4 bases remained unmatched.

The rearrangement uses TRBV29-1 and TRBJ2-1, with D unresolved. Deletions cut 3 bases from V and 0 bases from J, with 6 bases between. In germline, CDR1 is SQVTM, CDR2 ANQGSEA. This CDR3 has 13 residues. The CDR3 here is CSVESSSYNEQFF. The CDR3 bases are TGCAGCGTTGAGTCTTCCTCCTACAATGAGCAGTTCTTC.

This rearrangement joins TRBV2 to TRBJ2-3; D is unresolved. In germline, CDR1 is SNHLY, CDR2 FYNNEI. V was shortened by 5 bases and J by 2 bases, with 2 bases between the two germline ends. This CDR3 region has 11 residues. DNA for the CDR3: TGTGCCAGCAGTTACACAGATACGCAGTATTTT. This codes for CASSYTDTQYF.

The chain is built from TRBV19 and TRBJ1-6; 9 bases are a match to TRBD1. V lost 4 bases, J lost 3 bases, and 4 bases stayed unmatched. The germline gives CDR1 LNHDA, CDR2 SQIVND (reference sequence). The CDR3 is made up of 16 amino acids. The CDR3 here is CASSTPDRGYNSPLHF. For the CDR3, the DNA is TGTGCCAGTAGTACCCCGGACAGGGGCTATAATTCACCCCTCCACTTT. Full variable domain (missing parts from reference TRBV19 and TRBJ1-6): DGGITQSPKYLFRKEGQNVTLSCEQNLNHDAMYWYRQDPGQGLRLIYYSQIVNDFQKGDIAEGYSVSREKKESFPLTVTSAQKNPTAFYLCASSTPDRGYNSPLHFGNGTRLTVT.

The chain combines TRBV4-2 with TRBJ2-2, with D perhaps TRBD2 (6 bases). V was cut by 5 bases and J by 7 bases, with 17 bases left in between. CDR3 length equals 15 residues. In germline, CDR1 is LGHNA, CDR2 YNFKEQ. CDR3 DNA sequence: TGTGCCAGCAGCTTACTCCCCGGGGGTTACGGGGAGCTGTTTTTT. It codes for CASSLLPGGYGELFF.